Presented here are 7 T cell receptor beta chains from one specimen sequenced in a study of T cell repertoires in cytomegalovirus infection. TCRdb recomputed calls from the reads with MiXCR, one row per CDR3 protein. The repertoire holds hundreds of thousands of distinct CDR3 sequences, with 6% to 8% as singletons. Sequencing was performed on PBMCs. These receptors originate from a human donor in good health (CMV status not recorded). Some clones in this sample may be carry-over from other donors' samples.

The chain combines TRBV28 with TRBJ2-3; D not resolved. Trimming took off 7 bases at V and 9 bases at J, with 14 bases between the two ends. Germline CDR1 MDHEN, CDR2 SYDVKM. This CDR3 is built from 12 residues. The CDR3 is CASTASRRTQYF. The CDR3 DNA reads as TGTGCCAGCACAGCCTCGCGACGGACGCAGTATTTT.

V and J are TRBV28 and TRBJ2-7; maybe TRBD2 (7 bases). The ends were cut back, 7 bases at V and 2 bases at J, with 18 bases in the middle. Germline loops: CDR1 MDHEN, CDR2 SYDVKM. This CDR3 region has 15 residues. CDR3 loop: CASIPGGGVTYEQYF. Here the CDR3 DNA reads TGTGCCAGCATCCCTGGGGGGGGCGTCACCTACGAGCAGTACTTC.

In its sample, this clonotype was seen many times. The CDR3 loop is CASRPDRGGDGYTF. CDR3 nucleotides: TGTGCCAGCAGGCCTGACAGGGGAGGGGATGGCTACACCTTC. The gene calls are TRBV2 and TRBJ1-2, with 8 bases fitting TRBD1. Trimming took 6 bases from V and 6 from J; bases not matched to a gene: 9. Germline CDR1 is SNHLY and CDR2 is FYNNEI. The length of the CDR3 is 14 residues.

This clonotype was seen repeatedly, ten times or more. This chain links TRBV10-3 with TRBJ1-5; maybe TRBD1 (5 bases). The CDR3 consists of 15 residues. CDR1 is ENHRY and CDR2 is SYGVKD in the germline V gene. V was trimmed by 0 bases and J by 7 bases, leaving 13 bases between them. DNA of the CDR3: TGTGCCATCAGTGAGTCATTGGGGGAGAGGCAGCCCCAGCATTTT. Translating it yields CAISESLGERQPQHF.

Comment on this clonotype: A much larger clone lies one base from this, so it may be a read error. The chain carries TRBV29-1 and TRBJ1-1; unclear D gene. The CDR3 is made up of 11 amino acids. Germline assignment: CDR1 SQVTM and CDR2 ANQGSEA. The germline V and J ends were trimmed by 5 bases and 1 base, with 5 bases remaining between them. The CDR3 region is CSVWENTEAFF. The DNA for the CDR3 is TGCAGCGTTTGGGAGAACACTGAAGCTTTCTTT.

This sequence joins TRBV28 and TRBJ1-1; 7 nucleotides line up with TRBD1. Germline loops: CDR1 MDHEN, CDR2 SYDVKM. Trimming took 6 bases from V and 4 from J; bases not matched to a gene: 8. This CDR3 spans 14 amino acids. Here the CDR3 DNA reads TGTGCCAGCAGCTCGGGACAGAGGGCCACTGAAGCTTTCTTT. Protein product: CASSSGQRATEAFF.

The sample holds many counts of this clonotype. CDR3 residues: CSARDSTSFEQYF. CDR3 DNA: TGCAGTGCTAGAGATTCGACTAGCTTCGAGCAGTACTTC. This chain connects TRBV20-1 to TRBJ2-7; 7 bases agree with TRBD2. In germline, CDR1 is DFQATT, CDR2 SNEGSKA (reference sequence). The CDR3 covers 13 residues. V was clipped by 0 bases and J by 6 bases; unmatched bases: 5.